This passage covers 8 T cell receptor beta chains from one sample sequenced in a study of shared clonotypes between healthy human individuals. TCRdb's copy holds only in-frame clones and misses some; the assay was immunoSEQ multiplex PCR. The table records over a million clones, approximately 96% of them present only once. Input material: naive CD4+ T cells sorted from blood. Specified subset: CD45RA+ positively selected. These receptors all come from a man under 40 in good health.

This CDR3 is CASSQVARGSGANVLTF. The CDR3 nucleotides read TGCGCCAGCAGCCAAGTGGCCCGGGGTTCTGGGGCCAACGTCCTGACTTTC. The gene calls are TRBV4-1 and TRBJ2-6; possible D gene TRBD2, 5 bases. The V gene lost 1 base and the J gene lost 1 base, with 11 bases spanning the gap. This CDR3 has 17 residues. CDR1 MGHRA and CDR2 YSYEKL come from the germline V gene.

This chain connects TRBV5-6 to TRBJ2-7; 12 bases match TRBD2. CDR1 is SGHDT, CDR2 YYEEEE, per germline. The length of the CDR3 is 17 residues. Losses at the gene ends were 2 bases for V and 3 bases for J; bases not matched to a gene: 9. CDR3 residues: CASSLGGLAGIFYEQYF. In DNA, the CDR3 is TGTGCCAGCAGCTTAGGAGGACTAGCGGGAATCTTCTACGAGCAGTACTTC.

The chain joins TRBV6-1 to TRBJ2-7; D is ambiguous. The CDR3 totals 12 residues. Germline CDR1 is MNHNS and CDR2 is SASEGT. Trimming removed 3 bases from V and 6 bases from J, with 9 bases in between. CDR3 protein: CASSERLFEQYF. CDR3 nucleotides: TGTGCCAGCAGTGAGAGGCTTTTCGAGCAGTACTTC.

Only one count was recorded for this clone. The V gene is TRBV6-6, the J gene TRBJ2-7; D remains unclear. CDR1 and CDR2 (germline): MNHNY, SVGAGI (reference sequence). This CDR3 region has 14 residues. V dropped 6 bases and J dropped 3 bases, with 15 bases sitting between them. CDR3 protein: CASSPTMQIYEQYF. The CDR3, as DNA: TGTGCCAGCAGCCCCACAATGCAGATCTACGAGCAGTACTTC.

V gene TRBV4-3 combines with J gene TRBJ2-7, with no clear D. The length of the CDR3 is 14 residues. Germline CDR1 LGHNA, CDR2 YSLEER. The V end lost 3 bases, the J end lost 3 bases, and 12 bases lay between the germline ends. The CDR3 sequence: CASSQERSYYEQYF. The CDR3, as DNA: TGCGCCAGCAGCCAGGAGAGGTCCTACTACGAGCAGTACTTC.

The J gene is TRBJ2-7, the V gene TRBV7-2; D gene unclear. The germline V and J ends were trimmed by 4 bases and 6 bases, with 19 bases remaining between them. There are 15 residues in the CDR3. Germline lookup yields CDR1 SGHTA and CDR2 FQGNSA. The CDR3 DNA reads TGTGCCAGCAGCTCCCTACAGAATCCTCGATCCGAGCAGTACTTC. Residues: CASSSLQNPRSEQYF.

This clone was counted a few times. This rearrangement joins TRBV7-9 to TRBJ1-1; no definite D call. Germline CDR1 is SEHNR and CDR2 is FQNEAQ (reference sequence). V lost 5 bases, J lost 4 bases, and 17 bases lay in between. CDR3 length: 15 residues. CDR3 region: CASSREFGMGTEAFF. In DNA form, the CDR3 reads TGTGCCAGCAGCCGTGAGTTTGGGATGGGCACTGAAGCTTTCTTT.

CDR3 sequence (DNA): TGTGCCAGCAGCTTAACGCAGGGTAAAGCTTTCTTT. Amino acids: CASSLTQGKAFF. The rearrangement joins TRBV11-3 to TRBJ1-1, with D possibly matching TRBD1 (5 bases). Deletions cut 2 bases from V and 9 bases from J, with 10 bases between. Germline V gives CDR1 SGHNT, CDR2 YENEEA. This CDR3 is 12 amino acids long.